The rows below give T cell receptor beta chains drawn from one sample of a study of T-cell reconstitution after alpha-beta-depleted transplantation in children. TCRdb re-analysed the PCR reads in MiXCR, keeping a single row per CDR3 protein. Here the sample spans more than 200,000 distinct CDR3 sequences, 7% to 9% being singletons. The specimen was PBMCs, mostly from graft donor cells, collected 360 days after TCRalphabeta/CD19-depleted stem cell transplant. Receptors were obtained from a male patient between 2 and 10 years old who had a stem cell transplant for acute myeloid leukemia, so the T cells may come from the graft donor. The CDR3 runs from the conserved cysteine through the conserved F or W. D genes are given only for firm matches. Only part of the rows carry a size: once, few, many, or a class if the clone is expanded.

clone size	V gene	J gene	D gene	CDR3 protein	CDR3 DNA
many	TRBV9	TRBJ2-7	TRBD2	CASSVVSGTSFYEQYF	TGTGCCAGCAGCGTAGTATCCGGGACTAGTTTCTACGAGCAGTACTTC
many	TRBV29-1	TRBJ2-2	NA	CSVVTRANTGELFF	TGCAGCGTAGTGACAAGAGCTAACACCGGGGAGCTGTTTTTT
few	TRBV29-1	TRBJ2-2	NA	CSGLGNTGELFF	TGCAGCGGATTGGGGAACACCGGGGAGCTGTTTTTT
NA	TRBV4-1	TRBJ1-5	TRBD1	CASSQEGGLLAGNQPQHF	TGCGCCAGCAGCCAAGAAGGGGGCCTCCTGGCTGGCAATCAGCCCCAGCATTTT
NA	TRBV5-1	TRBJ1-6	NA	CASTHDFYNSPLHF	TGCGCCAGCACACATGACTTCTATAATTCACCCCTCCACTTT
NA	TRBV7-6	TRBJ2-2	TRBD2	CASSLATSSGELFF	TGTGCCAGCAGCTTAGCGACTAGCTCCGGGGAGCTGTTTTTT
NA	TRBV20-1	TRBJ2-1	TRBD1	CSAQRRQGANYNEQFF	TGCAGTGCGCAGAGACGACAGGGGGCAAACTACAATGAGCAGTTCTTC
few	TRBV4-2	TRBJ2-2	TRBD2	CASSQGAGEGGTGELFF	TGTGCCAGCAGCCAAGGGGCGGGGGAGGGAGGCACCGGGGAGCTGTTTTTT
NA	TRBV12-3/TRBV12-4	TRBJ1-4	NA	CASSLGRKLFF	TGTGCCAGCAGTTTAGGGCGGAAACTGTTTTTT
many	TRBV18	TRBJ2-1	NA	CASSPVVGSPTEQFF	TGTGCCAGCTCACCAGTAGTCGGGAGCCCAACTGAGCAGTTCTTC
few	TRBV20-1	TRBJ2-7	TRBD2	CSARDPTGASGGFSYEQYF	TGCAGTGCTAGAGATCCTACTGGTGCTAGCGGGGGATTCTCCTACGAGCAGTACTTC
few	TRBV5-6	TRBJ2-1	NA	CASSFLQSSYNEQFF	TGTGCCAGCAGCTTCCTCCAAAGCTCCTACAATGAGCAGTTCTTC
many	TRBV12-3/TRBV12-4	TRBJ2-1	TRBD2	CASSFGISGAYNEQFF	TGTGCCAGCAGTTTTGGGATTAGCGGGGCATACAATGAGCAGTTCTTC
many	TRBV27	TRBJ2-4	TRBD1	CASSLKLSGTGGHIQYF	TGTGCCAGCAGTCTAAAGTTATCCGGGACAGGGGGACACATTCAGTACTTC
NA	TRBV7-8	TRBJ1-1	TRBD1	CASSRTGGTEAFF	TGTGCCAGCAGCCGAACAGGGGGCACTGAAGCTTTCTTT
NA	TRBV7-8	TRBJ2-7	TRBD1	CASSHRDSAYEQYF	TGTGCCAGCAGCCATCGGGACAGTGCCTACGAGCAGTACTTC
NA	TRBV7-8	TRBJ2-2	TRBD1	CAIRGSANTGELFF	TGTGCCATCAGGGGGTCGGCGAACACCGGGGAGCTGTTTTTT
many	TRBV5-5	TRBJ1-1	NA	CASSLVHLNTEAFF	TGTGCCAGCAGTCTGGTGCACTTGAACACTGAAGCTTTCTTT
few	TRBV5-1	TRBJ1-4	NA	CASTRGTMEKLFF	TGCGCCAGCACGAGGGGCACGATGGAAAAACTGTTTTTT
many	TRBV12-3/TRBV12-4	TRBJ2-3	TRBD2	CASSLIAGVTDTQYF	TGTGCCAGCAGTTTAATAGCGGGAGTCACAGATACGCAGTATTTT
few	TRBV20-1	TRBJ1-2	NA	CSALQTGRGYTF	TGCAGTGCTCTTCAGACAGGCCGTGGCTACACCTTC
NA	TRBV6-2/TRBV6-3	TRBJ2-7	NA	CASSYEVSSLYEQYF	TGTGCCAGCAGTTACGAGGTCTCCTCACTCTACGAGCAGTACTTC
few	TRBV20-1	TRBJ2-7	NA	CSARVPGFSYEQYF	TGCAGTGCTAGAGTGCCAGGGTTCTCCTACGAGCAGTACTTC
many	TRBV15	TRBJ2-2	TRBD1	CATSRPTTGTETGELFF	TGTGCCACCAGCAGACCGACGACAGGGACAGAAACCGGGGAGCTGTTTTTT
many	TRBV5-1	TRBJ1-1	TRBD1	CASSPGQANTEAFF	TGCGCCAGCAGCCCTGGACAGGCGAACACTGAAGCTTTCTTT
few	TRBV5-1	TRBJ1-1	NA	CASSFMVLPFEAFF	TGCGCCAGCAGTTTTATGGTTCTCCCGTTTGAAGCTTTCTTT
NA	TRBV9	TRBJ2-1	TRBD2	CASSVTSGIYNEQFF	TGTGCCAGCAGCGTAACTAGCGGCATTTACAATGAGCAGTTCTTC
many	TRBV20-1	TRBJ2-1	TRBD1	CSASVLGQGLNEQFF	TGCAGTGCTAGCGTGTTGGGACAGGGACTCAATGAGCAGTTCTTC
NA	TRBV4-1	TRBJ2-7	TRBD1	CASSPQGQSYEQYF	TGCGCCAGCAGCCCTCAGGGACAGAGCTACGAGCAGTACTTC
many	TRBV7-3	TRBJ2-5	TRBD2	CASSPSRTSGENKETQYF	TGTGCCAGCAGTCCCTCCCGGACTAGCGGGGAGAATAAAGAGACCCAGTACTTC
few	TRBV20-1	TRBJ1-2	NA	CSARVGGQRSSGYTF	TGCAGTGCTAGAGTGGGGGGGCAGCGTTCGAGTGGCTACACCTTC
many	TRBV12-3/TRBV12-4	TRBJ2-1	NA	CASSRGFPFGEQFF	TGTGCCAGCAGCCGGGGATTCCCTTTCGGTGAGCAGTTCTTC
NA	TRBV5-1	TRBJ2-7	NA	CASSLYLNVEQYF	TGCGCCAGCAGCTTGTATTTGAACGTCGAGCAGTACTTC
many	TRBV5-1	TRBJ2-3	NA	CASSLGGFPDTQYF	TGCGCCAGCAGCTTGGGGGGGTTTCCAGATACGCAGTATTTT
many	TRBV20-1	TRBJ2-1	NA	CSASEHGGRAGEQFF	TGCAGTGCTAGCGAGCATGGGGGGCGCGCGGGTGAGCAGTTCTTC
many	TRBV6-1	TRBJ2-3	TRBD2	CASIVGLAGGRRTQYF	TGTGCCAGCATCGTCGGACTAGCGGGAGGACGTAGAACGCAGTATTTT
few	TRBV12-3/TRBV12-4	TRBJ2-5	NA	CASRAEETQYF	TGTGCCAGCAGGGCAGAGGAGACCCAGTACTTC
few	TRBV20-1	TRBJ2-3	TRBD2	CSASHFSGGLTDTQYF	TGCAGTGCTAGTCACTTTTCGGGGGGGCTGACGGATACGCAGTATTTT
NA	TRBV6-1	TRBJ1-5	NA	CASSVPTADQPQHF	TGTGCCAGCAGTGTCCCAACAGCAGATCAGCCCCAGCATTTT
many	TRBV12-3/TRBV12-4	TRBJ2-3	NA	CASPPGSGTDTQYF	TGTGCCAGCCCCCCCGGGTCGGGAACAGATACGCAGTATTTT
many	TRBV10-3	TRBJ2-3	TRBD2	CAIGPGGADTQYF	TGTGCCATCGGTCCGGGAGGGGCAGATACGCAGTATTTT
few	TRBV7-2	TRBJ2-1	NA	CASSPHPGRLYNEQFF	TGTGCCAGCAGCCCCCACCCGGGGAGACTCTACAATGAGCAGTTCTTC
many	TRBV29-1	TRBJ1-1	NA	CSVDNGEAFF	TGCAGCGTGGACAACGGGGAAGCTTTCTTT
few	TRBV25-1	TRBJ2-2	TRBD1	CASSEYQGAGTGELFF	TGTGCCAGCAGTGAATACCAGGGGGCGGGGACCGGGGAGCTGTTTTTT
NA	TRBV7-9	TRBJ2-7	NA	CASSLVKGSWAEQYF	TGTGCCAGCAGCTTAGTTAAGGGGAGTTGGGCCGAGCAGTACTTC
NA	TRBV20-1	TRBJ2-1	TRBD2	CSASYGLAGGGEQFF	TGCAGTGCTAGCTACGGACTAGCGGGAGGGGGTGAGCAGTTCTTC
few	TRBV6-2/TRBV6-3	TRBJ2-7	TRBD1	CASRPTGGGYEQYF	TGTGCCAGCCGCCCCACAGGGGGCGGGTACGAGCAGTACTTC
NA	TRBV6-4	TRBJ2-3	NA	CASSVTPGAFDTQYF	TGTGCCAGCAGTGTCACACCGGGGGCGTTTGATACGCAGTATTTT
few	TRBV6-1	TRBJ1-5	NA	CASSRGGGFNQPQHF	TGTGCCAGCAGCCGAGGCGGGGGCTTCAATCAGCCCCAGCATTTT
NA	TRBV7-8	TRBJ2-7	TRBD2	CASSLQTSGPPQYF	TGTGCCAGCAGCTTGCAGACTAGCGGCCCGCCCCAGTACTTC
NA	TRBV12-3/TRBV12-4	TRBJ2-5	TRBD2	CASTRLAGGPETQYF	TGTGCCAGCACCCGTCTCGCGGGGGGGCCGGAGACCCAGTACTTC
few	TRBV12-3/TRBV12-4	TRBJ2-5	NA	CASTLGSKETQYF	TGTGCCAGCACCCTCGGGTCAAAAGAGACCCAGTACTTC
NA	TRBV29-1	TRBJ1-2	NA	CSVPKTVNYGYTF	TGCAGCGTCCCAAAAACAGTCAACTATGGCTACACCTTC
many	TRBV10-3	TRBJ1-2	NA	CAISEGDNYGYTF	TGTGCCATCAGTGAGGGGGACAACTATGGCTACACCTTC